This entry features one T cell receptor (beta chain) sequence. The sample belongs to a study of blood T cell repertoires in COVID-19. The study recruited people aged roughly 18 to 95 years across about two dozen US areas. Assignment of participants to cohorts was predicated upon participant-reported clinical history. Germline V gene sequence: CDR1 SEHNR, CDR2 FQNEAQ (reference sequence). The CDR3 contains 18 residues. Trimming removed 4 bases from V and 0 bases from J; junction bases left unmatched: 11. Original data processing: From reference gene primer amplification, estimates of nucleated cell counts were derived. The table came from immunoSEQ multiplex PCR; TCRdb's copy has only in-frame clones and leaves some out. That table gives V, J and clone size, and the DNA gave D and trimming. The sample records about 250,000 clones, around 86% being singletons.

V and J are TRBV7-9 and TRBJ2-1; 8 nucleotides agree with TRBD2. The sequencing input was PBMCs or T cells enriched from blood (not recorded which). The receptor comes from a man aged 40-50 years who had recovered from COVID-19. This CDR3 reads CASSSRPDGTSSYNEQFF. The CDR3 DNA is TGTGCCAGCAGCTCGAGACCGGACGGGACTAGCTCCTACAATGAGCAGTTCTTC.